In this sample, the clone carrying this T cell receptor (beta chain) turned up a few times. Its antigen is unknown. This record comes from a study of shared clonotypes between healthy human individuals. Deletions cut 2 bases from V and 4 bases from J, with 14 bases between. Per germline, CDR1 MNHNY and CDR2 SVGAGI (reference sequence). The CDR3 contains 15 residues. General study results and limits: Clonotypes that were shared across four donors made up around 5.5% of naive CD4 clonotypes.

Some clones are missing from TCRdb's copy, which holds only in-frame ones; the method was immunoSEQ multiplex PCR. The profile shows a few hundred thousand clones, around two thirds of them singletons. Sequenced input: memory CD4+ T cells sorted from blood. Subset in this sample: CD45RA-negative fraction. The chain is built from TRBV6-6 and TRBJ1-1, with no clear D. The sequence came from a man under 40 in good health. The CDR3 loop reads CASSYKVGVVTEAFF. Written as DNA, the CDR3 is TGTGCCAGCAGTTACAAAGTGGGCGTAGTCACTGAAGCTTTCTTT.